This T cell receptor beta chain was retrieved from a study of a mutant IDH1 vaccine in newly diagnosed glioma. This table comes from immunoSEQ multiplex PCR, and its TCRdb copy is limited to in-frame clones, with some not included. The sample has 52,000 or so clones; roughly 80% are singletons. Time point noted: week 23, last vaccination. Each vaccine dose was 300 ug of mutant IDH1 20-mer peptide, with topical imiquimod. Of note for this clone: Antigen unknown.

The CDR3 contains 13 residues. Between the trimmed V and J ends, which lost 4 bases and 2 bases, there was a span of 8 bases. Germline V CDR1 and CDR2: SQVTM, ANQGSEA. The J gene is TRBJ2-2, the V gene TRBV29-1; tentative D call: TRBD1 (5 bases). The material sequenced was PBMCs, taken from a glioma patient whose treatment included an IDH1 peptide vaccine. This sequence originates from a man in his forties with glioma. The CDR3 DNA follows: TGCAGCGTTGGACAGTTAAACACCGGGGAGCTGTTTTTT. Protein: CSVGQLNTGELFF.